Each of the 31 T cell receptor beta chains below was sequenced from the same sample in a study of cytomegalovirus exposure and HLA in healthy donors. In the PCR, 60 Vbeta and 13 Jbeta primers were used. The data were produced by immunoSEQ multiplex PCR, yet TCRdb's version contains in-frame clones alone and is incomplete. Of roughly 190,000 clones in the sample, nearly 80% were seen once. Material: PBMCs. The receptors were gathered from a female donor in good health and CMV-seronegative.

Only a few counts were recorded for this clone. The chain is built from TRBV5-1 and TRBJ2-1, with 9 nucleotides matching TRBD2. Germline V gene sequence: CDR1 SGHRS, CDR2 YFSETQ. Trimming took 0 bases from V and 6 from J; bases not matched to a gene: 4. The CDR3 sequence is 15 residues long. CDR3 sequence: CASSLGLAVANEQFF. The DNA of the CDR3 is TGCGCCAGCAGCTTGGGACTAGCGGTTGCCAATGAGCAGTTCTTC.

J is TRBJ2-3 and V is TRBV9; TRBD2 aligns across 7 bases. The CDR3 is made up of 16 amino acids. Germline V gene sequence: CDR1 SGDLS, CDR2 YYNGEE. V shed 3 bases, J shed 4 bases, and the junction held 11 bases outside the gene matches. CDR3 sequence: CASSAVGEGGSDTQYF. The CDR3, as DNA: TGTGCCAGCAGCGCAGTGGGGGAGGGAGGCTCAGATACGCAGTATTTT. Full variable domain (outside the CDR3, taken from reference TRBV9 and TRBJ2-3): DSGVTQTPKHLITATGQRVTLRCSPRSGDLSVYWYQQSLDQGLQFLIQYYNGEERAKGNILERFSAQQFPDLHSELNLSSLELGDSALYFCASSAVGEGGSDTQYFGPGTRLTVL.

This sequence joins TRBV18 and TRBJ2-3, with 7 bases identical to TRBD1. This CDR3 is built from 14 residues. Trimming removed 10 bases from V and 4 bases from J; junction bases left unmatched: 11. From germline, CDR1 is KGHSH and CDR2 LQKENI. CDR3 in DNA: TGTGCCACCACTCCGGGCCAGGGGGCAGATACGCAGTATTTT. It translates to CATTPGQGADTQYF.

V gene TRBV28 combines with J gene TRBJ1-4; TRBD1 matches 7 bases. Germline V gene sequence: CDR1 MDHEN, CDR2 SYDVKM. V was pared by 6 bases and J by 4 bases, with 5 bases of the junction left unmatched. The CDR3 contains 14 residues. CDR3 bases: TGTGCCAGCAGAGGAGGGGGCGATAATGAAAAACTGTTTTTT. It is translated as CASRGGGDNEKLFF.

The rearrangement uses TRBV29-1 and TRBJ2-5; D might be TRBD1 (5 bases). The J call is uncertain, as TRBJ2-7 better fits the DNA end. The length of the CDR3 is 15 residues. Germline V gives CDR1 SQVTM, CDR2 ANQGSEA. CDR3 protein: CSVEDRSRASYEQYF. The CDR3 bases are TGCAGCGTTGAAGATCGCAGCAGGGCCTCCTACGAGCAGTACTTC.

V and J are TRBV9 and TRBJ2-2, with TRBD1 identical over 7 bases. V was pared by 6 bases and J by 3 bases, with 14 bases of the junction left unmatched. This CDR3 is built from 17 residues. The germline V gene has CDR1 SGDLS and CDR2 YYNGEE. Here the CDR3 reads CASTISRDRADTGELFF. CDR3 nucleotides: TGTGCCAGCACTATTTCACGAGACAGGGCCGACACCGGGGAGCTGTTTTTT.

The CDR3 bases are TGCGCCAGCAGCTTTTCCCCGGGAGGGGTTCAGCCCCAGCATTTT. Protein product: CASSFSPGGVQPQHF. The chain employs TRBV5-1 and TRBJ1-5; D possibly corresponds to TRBD1 (5 bases). This CDR3 has 15 residues. V shed 2 bases and J shed 6 bases, with 15 bases lying between them. Germline V gene data show CDR1 as SGHRS and CDR2 as YFSETQ.

This clone was seen once. The rearrangement joins TRBV27 to TRBJ2-3, with unresolved D. Trimming left V 9 bases short and J 0 bases short, with 13 bases between. The CDR3 is 14 residues long. Germline-derived CDR1 and CDR2 are MNHEY and SMNVEV (reference sequence). In nucleotides, the CDR3 is TGTGCCAGTAGTGGTCTCACTAGCACAGATACGCAGTATTTT. Translating gives CASSGLTSTDTQYF.

This clone was recorded once. The chain couples TRBV5-5 to TRBJ2-7; 14 bases fit TRBD2. The V gene's germline CDR1 is SGHKS and CDR2 YYEKEE (reference sequence). The junction had 3 bases not matched to a gene; V was cut back by 3 bases and J by 4 bases. CDR3 size: 15 residues. CDR3 in DNA: TGTGCCAGCAGCTCGGGACTAGCGGGAGTGTACGAGCAGTACTTC. Its protein product is CASSSGLAGVYEQYF.

A remark on this clone: Sequence at one end of the junction differs from germline and may be a read error. The chain has TRBV5-1 and TRBJ2-1; D is undetermined. This CDR3 has 13 amino acids. Per the germline V gene, CDR1 is SGHRS and CDR2 is YFSETQ. CDR3 DNA sequence: TGCGCCAGCAGTTTGGAATATCCCAATGAGCAGTTCTTC. Its translation is CASSLEYPNEQFF.

This chain uses TRBV15 with TRBJ2-3, with 10 bases identical to TRBD2. Germline V lookup: CDR1 LNHNV, CDR2 YYDKDF (reference sequence). Trimming cost V 5 bases and J 4 bases; bases outside gene matches: 6. The CDR3 is made up of 15 amino acids. The CDR3 spells CATSPAGGPPDTQYF. The DNA for the CDR3 is TGTGCCACCAGCCCAGCGGGGGGGCCCCCAGATACGCAGTATTTT.

This chain connects TRBV5-1 to TRBJ2-1, with 8 bases fitting TRBD2. CDR3 length: 16 amino acids. V gave up 4 bases and J gave up 6 bases; unmatched junction bases: 12. In germline, CDR1 is SGHRS, CDR2 YFSETQ. The CDR3 loop is CASSRPGGPSLNEQFF. As DNA, the CDR3 is TGCGCCAGCAGCCGTCCGGGGGGGCCAAGCCTCAATGAGCAGTTCTTC. Full variable domain (remainder filled in from reference TRBV5-1 and TRBJ2-1): KAGVTQTPRYLIKTRGQQVTLSCSPISGHRSVSWYQQTPGQGLQFLFEYFSETQRNKGNFPGRFSGRQFSNSRSEMNVSTLELGDSALYLCASSRPGGPSLNEQFFGPGTRLTVL.

The V and J genes are TRBV4-1 and TRBJ2-3; possible D gene TRBD1, 5 bases. This CDR3 is built from 15 residues. CDR1 is MGHRA, CDR2 YSYEKL, per germline. V shed 0 bases and J shed 4 bases, with 11 bases lying between them. CDR3 sequence: CASSQEGVGADTQYF. The CDR3 DNA reads as TGCGCCAGCAGCCAAGAAGGGGTTGGGGCAGATACGCAGTATTTT.

The chain uses TRBV7-3 and TRBJ1-1; D is uncertain. There are 15 residues in the CDR3. V dropped 2 bases and J dropped 0 bases, with 10 bases sitting between them. Germline lookup yields CDR1 SGHTA and CDR2 FQGTGA. This CDR3 is CASSLSRELNTEAFF. For the CDR3, the DNA is TGTGCCAGCAGCTTATCCCGGGAGCTGAACACTGAAGCTTTCTTT.

The chain employs TRBV2 and TRBJ2-4, with D perhaps matching TRBD1 (6 bases). The CDR3 runs 14 residues. Germline loops: CDR1 SNHLY, CDR2 FYNNEI. V shed 4 bases and J shed 1 base, with 8 bases lying between them. The CDR3 sequence is CASSATGAKNIQYF. Here the CDR3 DNA reads TGTGCCAGCAGTGCTACAGGGGCCAAAAACATTCAGTACTTC.

V gene TRBV9 combines with J gene TRBJ2-3, with D tentatively TRBD2 (6 bases). Germline V gene sequence: CDR1 SGDLS, CDR2 YYNGEE. The CDR3 consists of 13 residues. Deletions cut 4 bases from V and 6 bases from J, with 12 bases between. The CDR3 is CASSPGLADTQYF. The CDR3 DNA reads TGTGCCAGCAGCCCGGGACTCGCGGATACGCAGTATTTT.

CDR3 sequence reads: CASRSSSYNEQFF. In nucleotides, the CDR3 is TGTGCCAGCAGGAGTAGCTCCTACAATGAGCAGTTCTTC. The chain employs TRBV7-8 and TRBJ2-1; D gene uncertain. Between the trimmed V and J ends, which lost 6 bases and 0 bases, there was a span of 6 bases. This CDR3 is 13 amino acids long. Germline-derived CDR1 and CDR2 are SGHVS and FQNEAQ.

The rearrangement joins TRBV9 to TRBJ2-1; TRBD1 is a possible D gene (5 bases). V was cut by 2 bases and J by 6 bases, with 12 bases left in between. CDR3 length: 14 amino acids. CDR1 and CDR2 from the germline V gene are SGDLS and YYNGEE. This chain's CDR3 is CASSVGQSLNEQFF. The DNA of the CDR3 is TGTGCCAGCAGCGTGGGGCAATCCCTCAATGAGCAGTTCTTC.

The V gene is TRBV9, the J gene TRBJ1-2; no reliable D call. Trimming took 0 bases from V and 4 from J, leaving 4 bases between them. The CDR3 sequence is 12 residues long. The germline CDR1 and CDR2 sequences are SGDLS and YYNGEE. This chain's CDR3 is CASSVGGYGYTF. The DNA of the CDR3 is TGTGCCAGCAGCGTAGGAGGCTATGGCTACACCTTC.

The gene calls are TRBV7-9 and TRBJ1-1, with no clear D. CDR3 size: 14 residues. V lost 4 bases and J 5 bases, leaving 14 bases between the germline ends. Germline CDR1 SEHNR, CDR2 FQNEAQ (reference sequence). The CDR3: CASSSDELRTEAFF. CDR3 DNA: TGTGCCAGCAGCTCCGACGAACTAAGGACTGAAGCTTTCTTT.

This clone was seen only a few times. The chain joins TRBV2 to TRBJ1-6; possibly TRBD1 for D (5 bases). This CDR3 contains 15 residues. CDR1 and CDR2 (germline): SNHLY, FYNNEI. V was trimmed by 5 bases and J by 5 bases, leaving 13 bases between them. CDR3 DNA sequence: TGTGCCAGCAGTCCCGGCAGGGCCGATAATTCACCCCTCCACTTT. Protein: CASSPGRADNSPLHF.

The chain has TRBV11-2 and TRBJ2-5, with TRBD2 identical over 8 bases. V was clipped by 3 bases and J by 7 bases; unmatched bases: 4. CDR3 length: 13 amino acids. Germline-derived CDR1 and CDR2 are SGHAT and FQNNGV. DNA for the CDR3: TGTGCCAGCAGCTTCCCCGGGGGGGGGACCCAGTACTTC. Protein: CASSFPGGGTQYF.

This clone came up once. The chain links TRBV29-1 to TRBJ2-7; tentatively, D is TRBD2 (5 bases). The V and J ends lost 6 bases and 1 base respectively, with 16 bases between them. The CDR3 runs 14 residues. From germline, CDR1 is SQVTM and CDR2 ANQGSEA. The chain's CDR3 is CSVGEGVGSYEQYF. CDR3 sequence (DNA): TGCAGCGTCGGGGAAGGTGTGGGGTCCTACGAGCAGTACTTC.

By sample fraction, this clone is medium-sized (0.01 to 0.1%). The chain recombines TRBV10-3 with TRBJ1-2, with a weak D call TRBD1 (5 bases). CDR3 length: 14 residues. Trimming stripped 0 bases from V and 8 bases from J, with 13 bases between. The germline gives CDR1 ENHRY, CDR2 SYGVKD. CDR3 sequence: CAISESTGYFGYTF. The CDR3 DNA follows: TGTGCCATCAGTGAGTCTACAGGTTATTTCGGCTACACCTTC.

V usage is TRBV19 and J usage is TRBJ2-3; TRBD2 is a possible D gene (6 bases). The CDR3 length is 15 residues. The V gene's germline CDR1 is LNHDA and CDR2 SQIVND (reference sequence). V was cut by 5 bases and J by 4 bases, with 16 bases left in between. DNA of the CDR3: TGTGCCAGTAGTCCCCGGGGGTTCGGGGCAGATACGCAGTATTTT. Its protein is CASSPRGFGADTQYF.

This chain connects TRBV2 to TRBJ2-1; 11 bases map to TRBD2. Germline loops: CDR1 SNHLY, CDR2 FYNNEI. V was pared by 1 base and J by 5 bases, with 4 bases of the junction left unmatched. The CDR3 runs to 16 residues. The CDR3 reads CASSEVSGRANNEQFF. CDR3 bases: TGTGCCAGCAGTGAAGTTAGCGGGAGGGCCAACAATGAGCAGTTCTTC. The entire variable domain, with the rest obtained from reference TRBV2 and TRBJ2-1, is as follows: EPEVTQTPSHQVTQMGQEVILRCVPISNHLYFYWYRQILGQKVEFLVSFYNNEISEKSEIFDDQFSVERPDGSNFTLKIRSTKLEDSAMYFCASSEVSGRANNEQFFGPGTRLTVL.

V gene TRBV7-6 combines with J gene TRBJ2-7, with 8 bases lining up with TRBD1. The ends lost 5 bases at V and 1 base at J; junction bases unmatched: 13. Germline assignment: CDR1 SGHVS and CDR2 FNYEAQ. The CDR3 is 17 amino acids. CDR3 sequence (DNA): TGTGCCAGCAGCCCCATGGGGGGACAGGAAGTTTCCTACGAGCAGTACTTC. Translation gives CASSPMGGQEVSYEQYF.

The rearrangement links TRBV1 to TRBJ2-5; the D call in the table, TRBD2, was not verified against the DNA. TRBV1 is flagged as a pseudogene. The CDR3 sequence is 14 residues long. As DNA, the CDR3 is TGCACCAGCAGCCTAGCCCCGGAGGAGGAGACCCAGTACTTC. Translating it yields CTSSLAPEEETQYF.

The V and J genes are TRBV30 and TRBJ1-4; D perhaps matches TRBD1 (5 bases). V lost 5 bases, J lost 0 bases, and 13 bases lay in between. Per germline, CDR1 GTSNPN and CDR2 SVGIG (reference sequence). This CDR3 region has 15 residues. The CDR3 region is CAWGGSPTTNEKLFF. The CDR3 DNA reads as TGTGCCTGGGGGGGGTCCCCCACAACTAATGAAAAACTGTTTTTT.

The rearrangement joins TRBV12-2 to TRBJ2-1; the DNA was not compared with TRBD2, the D call given in the table. TRBV12-2 is a pseudogene. The CDR3 runs 17 residues. The CDR3 bases are TGTGCAAGTCGACTAGCGGGGGGGGCCAGCTCCTACAATGAGCAGTTCTTC. Amino acids: CASRLAGGASSYNEQFF.

This clone was seen more than once but under ten times. The J gene is TRBJ2-1, the V gene TRBV27, with 10 bases lining up with TRBD2. Per germline, CDR1 MNHEY and CDR2 SMNVEV (reference sequence). The CDR3 consists of 14 residues. V lost 5 bases to trimming and J lost 7 bases; unmatched junction nucleotides: 5. CDR3 residues: CASSTLAGDNEQFF. The CDR3 nucleotides are TGTGCCAGCAGTACCCTAGCGGGAGATAATGAGCAGTTCTTC.